What follows describes a single T cell receptor beta chain. Its antigen is currently unknown. This specimen includes other DNA sequences encoding the same CDR3. Here immunoSEQ multiplex PCR was the method, and the copy in TCRdb shows in-frame clones only, minus some. The table lists about 57,000 clones, about 86% of them singletons, with 16% in the top ten. The data stem from a study of T cell responses to AZD1222 COVID-19 vaccine. Whole-study results and caveats: Donors, mostly white British, included more females; clonal diversity was possibly underestimated. There were repertoire samples only from the period after the peak T cell response. Regions 160-218 and 743-854 dominated among vaccine-associated CD4 TCRs spanning spike.

The sample in question was peripheral blood, obtained on day 0 of AZD1222 vaccination. This TCR derives from an adult in good health.

CDR3 region: CAWSVSGNYEQYF. In DNA form, the CDR3 reads TGTGCCTGGAGTGTTTCGGGGAACTACGAGCAGTACTTC. The V and J genes are TRBV30 and TRBJ2-7; possible D gene TRBD2, 5 bases. V was cut by 0 bases and J by 3 bases, with 9 bases left in between. CDR1 and CDR2 (germline): GTSNPN, SVGIG (reference sequence). CDR3 length: 13 amino acids.